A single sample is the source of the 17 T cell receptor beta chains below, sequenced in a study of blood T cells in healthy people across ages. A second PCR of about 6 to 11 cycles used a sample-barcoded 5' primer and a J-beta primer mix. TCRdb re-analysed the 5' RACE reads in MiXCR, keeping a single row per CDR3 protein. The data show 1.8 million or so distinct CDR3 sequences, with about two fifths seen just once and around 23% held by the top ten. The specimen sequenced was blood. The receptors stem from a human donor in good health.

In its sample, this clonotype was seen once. Written as DNA, the CDR3 is TGTGCCAGCAGCCCGCGGACGGCGGAGACCCAGTACTTC. It codes for CASSPRTAETQYF. V and J are TRBV7-6 and TRBJ2-5, with D hard to call. Germline V gene lookup returns CDR1 SGHVS and CDR2 FNYEAQ. V lost 5 bases and J 5 bases, leaving 12 bases between the germline ends. The CDR3 contains 13 residues. The full variable domain, its missing parts supplied by reference TRBV7-6 and TRBJ2-5, is GAGVSQSPRYKVTKRGQDVALRCDPISGHVSLYWYRQALGQGPEFLTYFNYEAQQDKSGLPNDRFSAERPEGSISTLTIQRTEQRDSAMYRCASSPRTAETQYFGPGTRLLVL.

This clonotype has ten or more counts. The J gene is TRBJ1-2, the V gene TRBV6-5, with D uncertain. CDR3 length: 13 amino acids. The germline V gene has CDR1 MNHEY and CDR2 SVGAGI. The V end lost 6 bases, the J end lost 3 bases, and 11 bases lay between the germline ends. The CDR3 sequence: CASSLASDYGYTF. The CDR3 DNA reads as TGTGCCAGCAGCCTCGCATCGGACTATGGCTACACCTTC.

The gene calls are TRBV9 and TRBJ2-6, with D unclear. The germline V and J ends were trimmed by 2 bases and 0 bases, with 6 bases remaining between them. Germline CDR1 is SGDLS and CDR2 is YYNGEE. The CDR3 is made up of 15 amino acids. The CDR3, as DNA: TGTGCCAGCAGCGTCCACAACTCTGGGGCCAACGTCCTGACTTTC. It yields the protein CASSVHNSGANVLTF.

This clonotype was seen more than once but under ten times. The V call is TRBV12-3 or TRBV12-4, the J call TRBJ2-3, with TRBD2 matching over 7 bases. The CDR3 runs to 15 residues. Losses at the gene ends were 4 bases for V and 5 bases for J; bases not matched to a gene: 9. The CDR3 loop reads CASSSWGGGGDTQYF. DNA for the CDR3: TGTGCCAGCAGTTCCTGGGGGGGTGGGGGAGATACGCAGTATTTT.

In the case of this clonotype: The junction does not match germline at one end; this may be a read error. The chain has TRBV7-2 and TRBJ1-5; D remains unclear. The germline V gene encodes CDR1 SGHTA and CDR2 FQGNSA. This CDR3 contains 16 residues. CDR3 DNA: TGTGCCGGCAGCTTAGAGGCTTCGTATAGCAATCAGCCCCAGCATTTT. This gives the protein CAGSLEASYSNQPQHF.

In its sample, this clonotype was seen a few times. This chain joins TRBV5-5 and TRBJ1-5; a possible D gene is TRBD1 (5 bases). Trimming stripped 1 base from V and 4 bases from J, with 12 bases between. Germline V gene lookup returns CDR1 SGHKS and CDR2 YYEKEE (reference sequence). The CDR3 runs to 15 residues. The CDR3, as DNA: TGTGCCAGCAGCTTGTTAGGGGACCCTAATCAGCCCCAGCATTTT. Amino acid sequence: CASSLLGDPNQPQHF.

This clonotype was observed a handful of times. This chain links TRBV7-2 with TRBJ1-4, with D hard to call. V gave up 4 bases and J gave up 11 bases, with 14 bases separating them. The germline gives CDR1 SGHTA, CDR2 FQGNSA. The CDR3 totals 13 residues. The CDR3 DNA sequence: TGTGCCAGCAGCTCATTTACAAGTCCCAAACTGTTTTTT. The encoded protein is CASSSFTSPKLFF.

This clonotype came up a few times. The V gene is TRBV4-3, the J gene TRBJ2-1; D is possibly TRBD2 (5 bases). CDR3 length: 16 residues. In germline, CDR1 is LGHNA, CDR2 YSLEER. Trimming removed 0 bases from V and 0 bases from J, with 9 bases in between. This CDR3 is CASSQDPGTSYNEQFF. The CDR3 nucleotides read TGCGCCAGCAGCCAAGATCCGGGAACCTCCTACAATGAGCAGTTCTTC.

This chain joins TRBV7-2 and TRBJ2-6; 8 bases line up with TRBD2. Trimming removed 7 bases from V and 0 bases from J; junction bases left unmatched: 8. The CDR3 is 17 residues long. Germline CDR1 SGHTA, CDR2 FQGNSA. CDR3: CASTSGGGFSGANVLTF. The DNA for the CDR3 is TGTGCCAGCACTTCCGGGGGGGGCTTCTCTGGGGCCAACGTCCTGACTTTC.

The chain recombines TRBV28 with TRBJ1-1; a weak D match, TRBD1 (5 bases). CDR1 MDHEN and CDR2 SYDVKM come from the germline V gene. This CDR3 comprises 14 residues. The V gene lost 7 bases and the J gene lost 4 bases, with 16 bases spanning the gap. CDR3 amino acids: CASIDIGTATEAFF. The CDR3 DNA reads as TGTGCCAGCATCGATATCGGGACGGCCACTGAAGCTTTCTTT.

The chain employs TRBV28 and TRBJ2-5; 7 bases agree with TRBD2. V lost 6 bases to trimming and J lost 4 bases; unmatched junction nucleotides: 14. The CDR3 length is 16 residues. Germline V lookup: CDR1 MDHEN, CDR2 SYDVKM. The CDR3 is CASSISLVGGRETQYF. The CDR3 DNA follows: TGTGCCAGCAGCATCTCACTAGTGGGGGGGAGAGAGACCCAGTACTTC.

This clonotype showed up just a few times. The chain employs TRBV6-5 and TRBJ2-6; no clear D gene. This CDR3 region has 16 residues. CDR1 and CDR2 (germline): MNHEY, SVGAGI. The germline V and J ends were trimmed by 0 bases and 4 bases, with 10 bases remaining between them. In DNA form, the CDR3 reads TGTGCCAGCAGTTACTCGATGGCGGACGGGGCCAACGTCCTGACTTTC. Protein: CASSYSMADGANVLTF.

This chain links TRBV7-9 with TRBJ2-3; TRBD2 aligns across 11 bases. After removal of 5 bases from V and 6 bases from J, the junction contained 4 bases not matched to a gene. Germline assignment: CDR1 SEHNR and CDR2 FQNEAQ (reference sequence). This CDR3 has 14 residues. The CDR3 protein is CASSMGLAVDTQYF. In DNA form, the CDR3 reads TGTGCCAGCAGCATGGGACTAGCGGTGGATACGCAGTATTTT.

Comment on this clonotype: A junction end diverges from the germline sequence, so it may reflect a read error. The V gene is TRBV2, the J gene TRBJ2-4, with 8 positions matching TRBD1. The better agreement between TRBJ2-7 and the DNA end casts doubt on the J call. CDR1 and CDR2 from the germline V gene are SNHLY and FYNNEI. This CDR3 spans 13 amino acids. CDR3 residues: CAGSDGTGYEQYF. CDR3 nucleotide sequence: TGTGCCGGCAGCGATGGGACAGGCTACGAGCAGTACTTC.

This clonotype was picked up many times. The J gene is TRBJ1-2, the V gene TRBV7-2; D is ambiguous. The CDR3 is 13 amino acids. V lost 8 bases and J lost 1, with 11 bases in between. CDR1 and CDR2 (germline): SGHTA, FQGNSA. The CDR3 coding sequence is TGTGCCAGCTCCTCGGGGATTAACTATGGCTACACCTTC. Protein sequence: CASSSGINYGYTF.

The CDR3 reads CASGPSIYGYTF. The CDR3 DNA sequence: TGTGCTAGTGGCCCTTCAATTTATGGCTACACCTTC. The rearrangement links TRBV12-5 to TRBJ1-2; D gene ambiguous. The CDR3 is 12 amino acids. Germline V gene lookup returns CDR1 LGHNT and CDR2 FRNRAP. V dropped 6 bases and J dropped 5 bases, with 10 bases sitting between them.

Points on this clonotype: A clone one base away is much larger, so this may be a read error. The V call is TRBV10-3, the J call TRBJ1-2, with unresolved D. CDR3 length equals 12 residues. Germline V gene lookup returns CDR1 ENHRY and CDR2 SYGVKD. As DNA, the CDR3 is TGTGCCACCAGTGAGCTGGGTAATGGCTACACCTTC. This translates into CATSELGNGYTF.